This TCR beta chain was sequenced during a study of shared clonotypes between healthy human individuals. Notes on the study in general: Estimated richness values were generally larger in naive subsets than in memory subsets.

Each replicate PCR on the sorted subsets used about 220 ng DNA (about 30,000 T cell genomes). The table came from immunoSEQ multiplex PCR; TCRdb's copy has only in-frame clones and leaves some out. Of approximately 2,000,000 clones listed, roughly 90% were seen once; the top ten hold around 0.35%. V gave up 3 bases and J gave up 3 bases, with 8 bases separating them. This CDR3 region has 14 residues. CDR1 and CDR2 (germline): MNHEY, SMNVEV (reference sequence). A word on this clone: Its specificity is unknown.

The TCR comes from a young man in good health. Some clones in this sample may be carry-over from other donors' samples. The specimen sequenced was naive CD4+ T cells from PBMCs. Subset specified: CD45RA+ positively selected. This rearrangement joins TRBV27 to TRBJ1-4; D is undetermined. CDR3 nucleotides: TGTGCCAGCAGTTTGAGAGCGGCTAATGAAAAACTGTTTTTT. Encoded protein: CASSLRAANEKLFF.